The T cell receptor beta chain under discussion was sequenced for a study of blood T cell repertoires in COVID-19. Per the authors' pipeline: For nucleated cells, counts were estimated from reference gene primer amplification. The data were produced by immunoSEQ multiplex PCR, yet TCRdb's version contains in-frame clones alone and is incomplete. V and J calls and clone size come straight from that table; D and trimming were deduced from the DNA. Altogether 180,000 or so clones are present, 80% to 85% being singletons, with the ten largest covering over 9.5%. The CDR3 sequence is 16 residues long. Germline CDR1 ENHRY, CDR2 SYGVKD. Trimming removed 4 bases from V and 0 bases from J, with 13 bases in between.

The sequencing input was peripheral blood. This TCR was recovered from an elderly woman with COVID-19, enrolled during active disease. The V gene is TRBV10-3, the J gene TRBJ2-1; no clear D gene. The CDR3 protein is CAISGPLGSSYNEQFF. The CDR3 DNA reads TGTGCCATCAGTGGCCCTCTTGGTAGCTCCTACAATGAGCAGTTCTTC.